Listed below are T cell receptor beta chains from one sample, sequenced in a study of shared clonotypes between healthy human individuals. The assay was immunoSEQ multiplex PCR, and TCRdb's table has in-frame clones only and misses some. The sample yields some 600,000 clones, about 96% seen once. The sequenced material came from naive CD8+ T cells sorted from blood. Receptors were obtained from a woman aged 25 to 45 in good health. Each CDR3 is given with its conserved first and last residue. D genes are given only for firm matches. Rows give clone size only sometimes, using once, few, many, or a class for an expanded clone.

D gene,clone size,V gene,J gene,CDR3 DNA,CDR3 protein
.,.,TRBV11-2,TRBJ2-7,TGTGCCAGCAGCTTAGCCCAGGCCATACCCTACGAGCAGTACTTC,CASSLAQAIPYEQYF
.,.,TRBV28,TRBJ2-1,TGTGCCAGCACCCCAAGGACCGGATTCGGGGAGCAGTTCTTC,CASTPRTGFGEQFF
.,.,TRBV7-8,TRBJ2-1,TGTGCCAGCAGCTTATGGGGCGGGACCCCCTACAATGAGCAGTTCTTC,CASSLWGGTPYNEQFF
.,once,TRBV19,TRBJ1-1,TGTGCCAGTACCCCACCGGGCCAGGGTATGAACACTGAAGCTTTCTTT,CASTPPGQGMNTEAFF
TRBD1,.,TRBV7-7,TRBJ2-2,TGTGCCAGCAGACAACGAGTAGGGGCAGGGGGCCCCGGGGAGCTGTTTTTT,CASRQRVGAGGPGELFF
TRBD2,.,TRBV19,TRBJ2-7,TGTGCCAGTAGTGTTACCGCTAGCGGGAGTGCCGAGCAGTACTTC,CASSVTASGSAEQYF
.,.,TRBV30,TRBJ1-2,TGTGCCTGGTCGACCCGCTCCGGCTACACCTTC,CAWSTRSGYTF
.,once,TRBV28,TRBJ1-5,TGTGCCAGCAGTTTAGGACCGGCGACGGGCAATCAGCCCCAGCATTTT,CASSLGPATGNQPQHF
.,.,TRBV19,TRBJ2-7,TGTGCCAGTAGCGTATCAGGGGCCCCTACCTACGAGCAGTACTTC,CASSVSGAPTYEQYF
.,.,TRBV19,TRBJ2-7,TGTGCCAGTAGTATCGACGGACCCTACGAGCAGTACTTC,CASSIDGPYEQYF
TRBD1,.,TRBV27,TRBJ1-1,TGTGCCAGCAGCACCTACGACAGGGTAGCTGAAGCTTTCTTT,CASSTYDRVAEAFF
TRBD1,.,TRBV2,TRBJ1-5,TGTGCCAGCTGTGCAGGGGGCGATCAGCCCCAGCATTTT,CASCAGGDQPQHF
.,.,TRBV28,TRBJ2-7,TGTGCCAGCCAGGGGGCGTCACGGGAGGTTTCCTACGAGCAGTACTTC,CASQGASREVSYEQYF